This T cell receptor (beta chain) appears in the sequencing data of a study of cytomegalovirus exposure and HLA in healthy donors. Study-level findings and limits: Overall, approximately 150 TCR beta chains were annotated as cytomegalovirus-associated.

On this clone itself: Its specificity is not known.

Separate from the approximately 700-subject first cohort was the approximately 130-subject validation cohort, to which the donors belonged. The repertoire was sequenced with immunoSEQ multiplex PCR; TCRdb's copy has only in-frame clones and lacks some. The repertoire holds approximately 180,000 clones, with approximately 87% as singletons. The V end was cut by 0 bases, the J end by 0 bases, with 13 bases between. CDR3 size: 16 residues. CDR1 and CDR2 (germline): SGHDT, YYEEEE. The sequence was collected from a woman aged 30 to 39 in good health and CMV-seronegative. Sequencing was performed on PBMCs. The chain uses TRBV5-6 and TRBJ2-7; a weak D match, TRBD1 (5 bases). CDR3 protein: CASSLASAGRSYEQYF. The CDR3 bases are TGTGCCAGCAGCTTGGCCTCGGCAGGGCGCTCCTACGAGCAGTACTTC.